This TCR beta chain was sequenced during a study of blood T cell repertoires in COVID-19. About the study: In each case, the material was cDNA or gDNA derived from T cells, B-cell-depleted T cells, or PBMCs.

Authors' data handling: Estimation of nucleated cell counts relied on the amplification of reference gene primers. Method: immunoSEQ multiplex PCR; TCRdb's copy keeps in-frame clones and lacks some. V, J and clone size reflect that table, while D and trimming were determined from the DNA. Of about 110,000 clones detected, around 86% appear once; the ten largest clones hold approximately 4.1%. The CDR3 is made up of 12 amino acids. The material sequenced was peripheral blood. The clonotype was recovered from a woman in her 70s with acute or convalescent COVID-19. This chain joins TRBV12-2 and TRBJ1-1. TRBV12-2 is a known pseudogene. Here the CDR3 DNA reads TGTGCAAGTCGCTTCCCAAAGGGCGGGGTCGGCTTT. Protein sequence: CASRFPKGGVGF.